This entry lists 8 T cell receptor beta chains sequenced from one sample in a study of blood T cell repertoires in COVID-19. The repertoire was sequenced with immunoSEQ multiplex PCR; TCRdb's copy has only in-frame clones and lacks some. The sample includes over 45,000 clones, about four fifths of them seen just once. The sequenced sample was peripheral blood. These receptors originate from a woman older than 75 with active or convalescent COVID-19.

V is TRBV3-1 (or the pseudogene TRBV3-2) and J is TRBJ2-5, with 10 positions matching TRBD1. The CDR3 is 14 amino acids. V shed 6 bases and J 8 bases; nucleotides not matched to a gene: 9. The germline V gene encodes CDR1 LGHDT and CDR2 YNNKEL (reference sequence). In DNA, the CDR3 is TGTGCCAGCAGATTGACAGGGGGCTCAGGCACCCAGTACTTC. This sequence encodes CASRLTGGSGTQYF.

The chain links TRBV7-2 to TRBJ2-1; TRBD2 is a possible D gene (5 bases). This CDR3 has 15 amino acids. Germline V gene lookup returns CDR1 SGHTA and CDR2 FQGNSA. V lost 0 bases and J lost 0, with 6 bases in between. CDR3 coding DNA: TGTGCCAGCAGCTTAGCAGGGAGCTCCTACAATGAGCAGTTCTTC. The encoded protein is CASSLAGSSYNEQFF.

This chain uses TRBV5-1 with TRBJ1-1; no firm D call. V lost 0 bases, J lost 1 base, and 7 bases lay in between. This CDR3 is 14 amino acids long. Germline V gene lookup returns CDR1 SGHRS and CDR2 YFSETQ. Here the CDR3 reads CASSLGGGNTEAFF. The CDR3 DNA is TGCGCCAGCAGCTTGGGAGGCGGGAACACTGAAGCTTTCTTT. The complete variable domain, with remaining parts taken from reference TRBV5-1 and TRBJ1-1, reads KAGVTQTPRYLIKTRGQQVTLSCSPISGHRSVSWYQQTPGQGLQFLFEYFSETQRNKGNFPGRFSGRQFSNSRSEMNVSTLELGDSALYLCASSLGGGNTEAFFGQGTRLTVV.

The table lists this clone with a few counts. This chain uses TRBV9 with TRBJ1-4, with 8 bases lining up with TRBD1. The germline CDR1 and CDR2 sequences are SGDLS and YYNGEE. V dropped 2 bases and J dropped 5; count of bases not matched to a gene: 11. This CDR3 has 17 amino acids. The chain's CDR3 is CASSVGQGRTGNEKLFF. CDR3 nucleotide sequence: TGTGCCAGCAGCGTCGGACAGGGAAGAACGGGGAATGAAAAACTGTTTTTT.

V gene TRBV7-2 combines with J gene TRBJ1-2, with 7 bases matching TRBD1. J lost 4 bases, V lost 5 bases, and 4 bases had no gene match. CDR3 length: 13 amino acids. Germline CDR1 reads SGHTA; CDR2 reads FQGNSA. CDR3 amino acids: CASSTDRSYGYTF. CDR3 in DNA: TGTGCCAGCAGCACGGACAGGAGCTATGGCTACACCTTC.

The chain has TRBV28 and TRBJ1-3; 7 bases match TRBD1. The CDR3 consists of 15 residues. V trimming: 6 bases; J trimming: 2 bases; junction bases outside the gene matches: 7. The germline CDR1 and CDR2 sequences are MDHEN and SYDVKM. The CDR3 spells CASSPDRATGNTIYF. In nucleotides, the CDR3 is TGTGCCAGCAGCCCAGACAGGGCAACTGGAAACACCATATATTTT.

V and J are TRBV27 and TRBJ1-2; 8 positions match TRBD1. This CDR3 has 15 amino acids. J gave up 5 bases and V 3 bases, and 8 bases lay outside the gene matches. Germline V gene lookup returns CDR1 MNHEY and CDR2 SMNVEV (reference sequence). The CDR3: CASSLRAGGGYGYTF. The CDR3 DNA follows: TGTGCCAGCAGTTTGAGAGCAGGGGGCGGTTATGGCTACACCTTC.

The rearrangement links TRBV19 to TRBJ1-5, with TRBD1 as a possible D gene (5 bases). CDR1 is LNHDA, CDR2 SQIVND, per germline (reference sequence). Trimming stripped 5 bases from V and 3 bases from J, with 11 bases between. The CDR3 is made up of 14 amino acids. The CDR3 coding sequence is TGTGCCAGTAGTGCACAGGACGCCAATCAGCCCCAGCATTTT. This codes for CASSAQDANQPQHF.